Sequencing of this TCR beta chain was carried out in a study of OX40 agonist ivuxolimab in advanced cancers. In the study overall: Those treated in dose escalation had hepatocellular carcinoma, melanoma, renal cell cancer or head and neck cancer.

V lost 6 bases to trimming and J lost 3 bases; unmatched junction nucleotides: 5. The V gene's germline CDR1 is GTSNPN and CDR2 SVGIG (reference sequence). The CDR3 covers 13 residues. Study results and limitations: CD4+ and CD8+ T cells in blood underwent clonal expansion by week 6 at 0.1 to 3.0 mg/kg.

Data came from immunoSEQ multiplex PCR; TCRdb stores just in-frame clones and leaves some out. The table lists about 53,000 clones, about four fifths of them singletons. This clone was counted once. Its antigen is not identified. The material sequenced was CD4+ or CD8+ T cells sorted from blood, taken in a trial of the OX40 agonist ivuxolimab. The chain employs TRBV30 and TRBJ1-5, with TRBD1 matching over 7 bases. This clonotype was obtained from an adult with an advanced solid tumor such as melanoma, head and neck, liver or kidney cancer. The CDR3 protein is CACRTGPNQPQHF. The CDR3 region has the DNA TGTGCCTGTAGGACAGGCCCCAATCAGCCCCAGCATTTT.